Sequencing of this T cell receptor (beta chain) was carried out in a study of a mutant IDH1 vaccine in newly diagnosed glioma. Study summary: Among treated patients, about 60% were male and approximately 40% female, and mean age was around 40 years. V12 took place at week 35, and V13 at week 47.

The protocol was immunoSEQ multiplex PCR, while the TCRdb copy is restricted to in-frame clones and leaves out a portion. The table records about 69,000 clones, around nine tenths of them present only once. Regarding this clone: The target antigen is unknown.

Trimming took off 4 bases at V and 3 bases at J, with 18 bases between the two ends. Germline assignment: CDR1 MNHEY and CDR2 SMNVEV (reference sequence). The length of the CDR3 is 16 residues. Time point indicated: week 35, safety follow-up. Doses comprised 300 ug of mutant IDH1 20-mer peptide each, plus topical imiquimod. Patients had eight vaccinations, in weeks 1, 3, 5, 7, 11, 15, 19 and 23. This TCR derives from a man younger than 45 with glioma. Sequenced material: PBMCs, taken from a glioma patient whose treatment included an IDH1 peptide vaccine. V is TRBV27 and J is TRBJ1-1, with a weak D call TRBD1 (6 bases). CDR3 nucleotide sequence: TGTGCCAGCAGTTCCCACAGGGTTATTTCGTACACTGAAGCTTTCTTT. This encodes CASSSHRVISYTEAFF.